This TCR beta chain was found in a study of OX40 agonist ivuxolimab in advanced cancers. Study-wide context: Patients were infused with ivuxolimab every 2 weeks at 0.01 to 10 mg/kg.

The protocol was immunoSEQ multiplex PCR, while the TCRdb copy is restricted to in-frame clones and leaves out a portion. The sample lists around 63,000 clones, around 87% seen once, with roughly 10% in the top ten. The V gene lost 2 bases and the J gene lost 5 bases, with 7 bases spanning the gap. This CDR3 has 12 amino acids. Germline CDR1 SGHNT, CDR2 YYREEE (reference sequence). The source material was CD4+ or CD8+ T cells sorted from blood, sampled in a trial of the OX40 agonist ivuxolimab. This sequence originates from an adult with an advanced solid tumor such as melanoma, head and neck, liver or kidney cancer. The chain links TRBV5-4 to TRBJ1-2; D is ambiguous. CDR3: CASSFGPYGYTF. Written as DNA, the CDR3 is TGTGCCAGCAGCTTCGGACCTTATGGCTACACCTTC.